The 20 T cell receptor beta chains in this list originate from one sample, sequenced in a study of regulatory T cells in long-lasting Graves disease. Time point described: newly diagnosed GD, antithyroid drugs for less than 3 months. Following extraction of RNA from PBMCs, that RNA was used to make the TCR library. Arm-PCR of CDR3 regions with iRepertoire HTBI primers generated TCR beta libraries. Using its own MiXCR run on the multiplex PCR reads, TCRdb lists one record per CDR3 protein. The sample shows over 350,000 distinct CDR3 sequences, roughly 15% of them seen only once. This same sample was also part of a study on T cells in Graves' hyperthyroidism and ophthalmopathy.

The sample was peripheral blood mononuclear cells (PBMCs), taken at new diagnosis, from a patient treated with antithyroid drugs. These receptors originate from a woman between 45 and 65 years old with Graves disease.

This clonotype was observed many times. The chain employs TRBV12-3 or TRBV12-4 and TRBJ1-1; no reliable D call. With 5 bases removed from V and 1 base from J, the gap between germline ends came to 11 bases. The CDR3 totals 14 residues. The DNA of the CDR3 is TGTGCCAGCAGTCCGCGATTTAGGAACACTGAAGCTTTCTTT. This encodes CASSPRFRNTEAFF.

The V and J genes are TRBV2 and TRBJ2-2; D remains unclear. With 6 bases removed from V and 8 bases from J, the gap between germline ends came to 7 bases. Germline values: CDR1 SNHLY, CDR2 FYNNEI. The CDR3 covers 11 residues. The CDR3 DNA is TGTGCCAGCAGCCGAAAGGGGGAGCTGTTTTTT. Encoded protein: CASSRKGELFF.

This clonotype has more than one count but fewer than ten. The V gene is TRBV19, the J gene TRBJ2-1, with TRBD1 as a possible D gene (6 bases). With 3 bases removed from V and 9 bases from J, the gap between germline ends came to 15 bases. This CDR3 comprises 14 residues. Germline V lookup: CDR1 LNHDA, CDR2 SQIVND (reference sequence). For the CDR3, the DNA is TGTGCCAGTAGTATGGGACACTCTAGAGGTGAGCAGTTCTTC. It translates to CASSMGHSRGEQFF.

This clonotype appeared many times. The chain uses TRBV6-1 and TRBJ2-1, with D possibly being TRBD1 or TRBD2 (5 bases each). The CDR3 contains 15 residues. Per germline, CDR1 MNHNS and CDR2 SASEGT. The V gene lost 7 bases and the J gene lost 5 bases, with 18 bases spanning the gap. In DNA form, the CDR3 reads TGTGCCAGCACCAACTCTAACCTGGGGGACAATGAGCAGTTCTTC. Encoded protein: CASTNSNLGDNEQFF.

Only a few counts were recorded for this clonotype. This rearrangement joins TRBV12-3 or TRBV12-4 to TRBJ1-3; unclear D gene. The germline V and J ends were trimmed by 1 base and 0 bases, with 7 bases remaining between them. The CDR3 spans 15 residues. CDR3 DNA sequence: TGTGCCAGCAGTTTAGGCTTTAACTCTGGAAACACCATATATTTT. Encoded protein: CASSLGFNSGNTIYF.

The CDR3 DNA reads as TGCGCCAGCAGCTTGGCCGGCAGGGGGCAGATACTAGGGTCGTACGAGCAGTACTTC. Its protein is CASSLAGRGQILGSYEQYF. This chain connects TRBV5-1 to TRBJ2-7, with 8 bases aligning to TRBD1. Trimming cost V 0 bases and J 4 bases; bases outside gene matches: 18. The CDR3 extends over 19 amino acids. Germline CDR1 SGHRS, CDR2 YFSETQ.

Note on this clonotype: A much larger clone sits a single nucleotide away, making a read error possible. The chain links TRBV6-9 to TRBJ1-1, with D possibly being TRBD1 (6 bases). Germline lookup yields CDR1 MNHGY and CDR2 SVAAGI. The CDR3 consists of 13 residues. In nucleotides, the CDR3 is TGTGCCAGCAGTTACCGGGGGGACACTGAAGTTTTCTTT. Translation gives CASSYRGDTEVFF.

Concerning this clonotype itself: A read error may explain this, as a much larger clone is one base away. The chain employs TRBV28 and TRBJ2-1, with 10 bases that match TRBD2. The CDR3 length is 16 residues. CDR1 and CDR2 from the germline V gene are MDHEN and SYDVKM. CDR3 in amino acids: CTSSRDGLAERGEQFF. The CDR3 nucleotides read TGTACCAGCAGTCGGGATGGACTAGCGGAGAGGGGTGAGCAGTTCTTC.

The sample holds many counts of this clonotype. The chain joins TRBV30 to TRBJ2-5; D call uncertain. The CDR3 extends over 12 amino acids. V was cut by 1 base and J by 5 bases, with 8 bases left in between. Germline assignment: CDR1 GTSNPN and CDR2 SVGIG (reference sequence). The CDR3 DNA reads TGTGCCTGGAGTGGTGGGCGGGAGACCCAGTACTTC. Amino acids: CAWSGGRETQYF.

The chain has TRBV28 and TRBJ2-2; D call uncertain. Germline loops: CDR1 MDHEN, CDR2 SYDVKM. Trimming removed 1 base at V and 0 bases at J, with 6 bases between. This CDR3 has 15 amino acids. CDR3 amino acids: CASSLFASNTGELFF. The CDR3 DNA reads as TGTGCCAGCAGTTTATTCGCATCGAACACCGGGGAGCTGTTTTTT.

As regards this clonotype: This probably arose from a read error, given a far larger clone one base away. The chain couples TRBV2 to TRBJ2-1; the D gene is possibly TRBD1 (6 bases). V shed 5 bases and J shed 10 bases, with 21 bases lying between them. Germline lookup yields CDR1 SNHLY and CDR2 FYNNEI. The CDR3 runs 15 residues. CDR3 DNA: TGTGCCAGCAGTTACAGGGTGGGTTTTGAATACGAGCAGTTCTTC. Protein product: CASSYRVGFEYEQFF.

This clonotype was seen a handful of times. This rearrangement joins TRBV29-1 to TRBJ2-3; 11 nucleotides match TRBD1. The DNA end lines up better with TRBJ2-5; the J call may be wrong. CDR1 and CDR2 from the germline V gene are SQVTM and ANQGSEA. This CDR3 has 13 amino acids. The CDR3 DNA reads TGCAGCACTGGAGGGACAGGGGGGGAGACCCAGTACTTC. Amino acids: CSTGGTGGETQYF.

This clonotype appeared many times. The V gene is TRBV6-1, the J gene TRBJ1-5, with D possibly TRBD1 on 5 matching bases. Looked up from germline, CDR1 is MNHNS and CDR2 is SASEGT. V lost 0 bases to trimming and J lost 1 base, with 7 bases between them. This CDR3 is built from 15 residues. The CDR3 DNA reads TGTGCCAGCAGTGAAGCGGGACGGAGCAATCAGCCCCAGCATTTT. It encodes CASSEAGRSNQPQHF.

V is TRBV5-1 and J is TRBJ2-6, with 8 bases identical to TRBD1. The CDR3 is made up of 18 amino acids. Losses at the gene ends were 4 bases for V and 4 bases for J; bases not matched to a gene: 13. Germline CDR1 and CDR2: SGHRS and YFSETQ. In DNA, the CDR3 is TGCGCCAGCAGCCTACAATACGGGACAGGATCAGGGGCCAACGTCCTGACTTTC. As protein: CASSLQYGTGSGANVLTF.

The J gene is TRBJ1-5, the V gene TRBV3-1; possibly TRBD1 for D (5 bases). CDR3 length: 15 residues. Germline CDR1 is LGHDT and CDR2 is YNNKEL (reference sequence). The V gene lost 2 bases and the J gene lost 9 bases, with 17 bases spanning the gap. The CDR3 here is CASSQTRGPISPQHF. CDR3 DNA sequence: TGTGCCAGCAGCCAAACTAGGGGCCCCATTTCGCCCCAGCATTTT.

This clonotype was counted ten times or more. The chain combines TRBV28 with TRBJ1-2; 9 nucleotides align to TRBD1. This CDR3 contains 15 residues. Germline values: CDR1 MDHEN, CDR2 SYDVKM. V gave up 5 bases and J gave up 8 bases; unmatched junction bases: 12. The CDR3, as DNA: TGTGCCAGCAGTCCTGGGACAGGGAAATTGAGGGGCTACACCTTC. Encoded protein: CASSPGTGKLRGYTF.

This clonotype was observed a handful of times. The chain links TRBV30 to TRBJ2-7; D gene ambiguous. The CDR3 loop spans 12 amino acids. The V end was cut by 2 bases, the J end by 1 base, with 6 bases between. Germline CDR1 and CDR2: GTSNPN and SVGIG (reference sequence). The DNA of the CDR3 is TGTGCCTGGAGTTCCGCTTCCTACGAGCAGTACTTC. As protein: CAWSSASYEQYF.

A few counts support this clonotype. V and J are TRBV7-9 and TRBJ2-4; D is possibly TRBD2 (6 bases). The CDR3 contains 17 residues. The V end lost 1 base, the J end lost 0 bases, and 13 bases lay between the germline ends. In germline, CDR1 is SEHNR, CDR2 FQNEAQ (reference sequence). The CDR3 sequence: CASSLVWEAIAKNIQYF. As DNA, the CDR3 is TGTGCCAGCAGCTTAGTGTGGGAGGCCATAGCCAAAAACATTCAGTACTTC.

This clonotype turned up a few times. The chain couples TRBV27 to TRBJ1-5; a possible D gene is TRBD1 (5 bases). Per germline, CDR1 MNHEY and CDR2 SMNVEV (reference sequence). V was shortened by 0 bases and J by 0 bases, with 18 bases between the two germline ends. There are 19 residues in the CDR3. CDR3 in amino acids: CASSLSGRGDTYSNQPQHF. CDR3 bases: TGTGCCAGCAGTTTATCGGGGAGGGGCGACACATATAGCAATCAGCCCCAGCATTTT.

The table lists this clonotype with many counts. V and J are TRBV2 and TRBJ2-7; TRBD1 aligns across 10 bases. The CDR3 covers 14 residues. Per the germline V gene, CDR1 is SNHLY and CDR2 is FYNNEI. V lost 5 bases, J lost 5 bases, and 6 bases stayed unmatched. DNA for the CDR3: TGTGCCAGCAGTTCCGGGACAGGGGAAGACGAGCAGTACTTC. Amino acid sequence: CASSSGTGEDEQYF. The whole variable domain, remainder taken from reference TRBV2 and TRBJ2-7, is EPEVTQTPSHQVTQMGQEVILRCVPISNHLYFYWYRQILGQKVEFLVSFYNNEISEKSEIFDDQFSVERPDGSNFTLKIRSTKLEDSAMYFCASSSGTGEDEQYFGPGTRLTVT.